The sequence of this TCR beta chain was determined in a study of shared clonotypes between healthy human individuals. Study in general: With ages of 18 to 49, the donors were a couple of women and a few men.

At a deep level, the assay was run. In the original workflow: ImmunoSEQ gave junction-only sequences without quality scores, so filtering differed. This table comes from immunoSEQ multiplex PCR, and its TCRdb copy is limited to in-frame clones, with some not included. V and J calls and clone size come straight from that table; D and trimming were deduced from the DNA. The sample yields roughly 600,000 clones, about 98% seen once. Naive-designated CD8 cells lacked CD45RO, were positively enriched for CCR7, and omitted terminally differentiated effector memory CD45RA+ cells. Trimming took 1 base from V and 9 from J, leaving 9 bases between them. The germline gives CDR1 LNHDA, CDR2 SQIVND (reference sequence). This CDR3 has 13 amino acids.

The rearrangement links TRBV19 to TRBJ2-2; D call uncertain. The clonotype was recovered from a man aged 25-40 years in good health. Material for sequencing was naive CD8+ T cells sorted from blood. The CDR3 nucleotides read TGTGCCAGTAGTATAGGGATCCCACGGGAGCTGTTTTTT. Translation: CASSIGIPRELFF.